These 13 T cell receptor beta chains were all obtained from the same sample, sequenced in a study of shared clonotypes between healthy human individuals. Method: immunoSEQ multiplex PCR; TCRdb's copy keeps in-frame clones and lacks some. The sample contains about 1.5 million clones, around 98% of which appear only once. Sequencing used naive CD4+ T cells sorted from blood. Subset: CD45RA+ positively selected. The source is a man under 40 in good health.

J is TRBJ2-2 and V is TRBV9, with TRBD2 identical over 7 bases. The V and J ends lost 4 bases and 3 bases, in that order; junction bases with no gene match: 9. Germline CDR1 and CDR2: SGDLS and YYNGEE. The CDR3 runs to 16 residues. As DNA, the CDR3 is TGTGCCAGCAGCCCCCCGGCTAGCGGTTACACCGGGGAGCTGTTTTTT. Its protein product is CASSPPASGYTGELFF.

V is TRBV5-1 and J is TRBJ1-2; D gene unclear. CDR3 size: 12 residues. Germline V lookup: CDR1 SGHRS, CDR2 YFSETQ. The V and J ends lost 0 bases and 13 bases respectively, with 13 bases between them. The CDR3 DNA reads TGCGCCAGCAGCTTGGCCTCTTGGGGTGTCACCTTC. It yields the protein CASSLASWGVTF.

The CDR3 sequence is CASSPLGQRFREQYF. CDR3 DNA sequence: TGTGCCAGCAGCCCTCTTGGACAGCGGTTTAGAGAGCAGTACTTC. The chain links TRBV7-9 to TRBJ2-7; D perhaps matches TRBD1 (6 bases). The CDR3 sequence is 15 residues long. Germline CDR1 and CDR2: SEHNR and FQNEAQ (reference sequence). The V gene lost 5 bases and the J gene lost 7 bases, with 21 bases spanning the gap.

The chain links TRBV6-1 to TRBJ2-2; 7 bases agree with TRBD2. The CDR3 spans 12 residues. Germline CDR1 and CDR2: MNHNS and SASEGT. V lost 4 bases, J lost 13 bases, and 6 bases stayed unmatched. DNA for the CDR3: TGTGCCAGCAGTGCTCGACTAGCCACGCTGTTTTTT. Translation gives CASSARLATLFF.

The chain uses TRBV10-2 and TRBJ2-1; TRBD2 aligns across 7 bases. J gave up 10 bases and V 4 bases, and 10 bases lay outside the gene matches. The V gene's germline CDR1 is WSHSY and CDR2 SAAADI. The CDR3 has 14 amino acids. In DNA, the CDR3 is TGCGCCAGCAGTGCCCCGCGGCCGGGACTAGAGCAGTTCTTC. Its protein product is CASSAPRPGLEQFF.

The chain combines TRBV28 with TRBJ1-2, with D unclear. CDR3 length: 16 amino acids. With 6 bases removed from V and 0 bases from J, the gap between germline ends came to 17 bases. The germline CDR1 and CDR2 sequences are MDHEN and SYDVKM. The CDR3 DNA follows: TGTGCCAGCAGCCTCCTCCAGACGGCAGCTAACTATGGCTACACCTTC. This encodes CASSLLQTAANYGYTF.

A note on this clone: The same CDR3 is also encoded by other DNA sequences in this sample. The chain joins TRBV5-1 to TRBJ2-2, with D possibly TRBD1 on 6 matching bases. This CDR3 spans 14 amino acids. Trimming pared 0 bases from V and 6 bases from J, leaving 9 bases between. Germline-derived CDR1 and CDR2 are SGHRS and YFSETQ. DNA for the CDR3: TGCGCCAGCAGCTTGGCCTCAGGGGCCGGGGAGCTGTTTTTT. It encodes CASSLASGAGELFF.

The chain uses TRBV7-6 and TRBJ2-1; TRBD1 matches at 9 bases. This CDR3 contains 14 residues. V lost 5 bases to trimming and J lost 9 bases; unmatched junction nucleotides: 8. In germline, CDR1 is SGHVS, CDR2 FNYEAQ. CDR3 bases: TGTGCCAGCAGCCTGGGACAGGGTCTTATTGAGCAGTTCTTC. Translated: CASSLGQGLIEQFF. Full variable domain (remainder filled in from reference TRBV7-6 and TRBJ2-1): GAGVSQSPRYKVTKRGQDVALRCDPISGHVSLYWYRQALGQGPEFLTYFNYEAQQDKSGLPNDRFSAERPEGSISTLTIQRTEQRDSAMYRCASSLGQGLIEQFFGPGTRLTVL.

This chain joins TRBV7-9 and TRBJ2-7, with TRBD2 matching 8 bases. This CDR3 is built from 15 residues. V shed 1 base and J 1 base; nucleotides not matched to a gene: 3. Germline values: CDR1 SEHNR, CDR2 FQNEAQ (reference sequence). The CDR3 nucleotides are TGTGCCAGCAGCTTAGTGGTAGCGGGGTCCTACGAGCAGTACTTC. Its protein product is CASSLVVAGSYEQYF.

This CDR3 is CSASRAGEPFF. The CDR3 nucleotides read TGCAGTGCTTCCCGGGCCGGAGAACCTTTCTTT. The chain recombines TRBV20-1 with TRBJ1-1, with D uncertain. CDR1 DFQATT and CDR2 SNEGSKA come from the germline V gene (reference sequence). V lost 5 bases to trimming and J lost 12 bases, with 16 bases between them. The CDR3 has 11 amino acids.

The V call is TRBV7-2, the J call TRBJ2-1; D may be TRBD2 (6 bases). The V gene lost 0 bases and the J gene lost 7 bases, with 13 bases spanning the gap. Germline assignment: CDR1 SGHTA and CDR2 FQGNSA. This CDR3 is 15 amino acids long. CDR3 sequence (DNA): TGTGCCAGCAGCTTAGCGATTTCGACTAGTAATGAGCAGTTCTTC. As protein: CASSLAISTSNEQFF.

This rearrangement joins TRBV28 to TRBJ1-1, with no clear D. The germline gives CDR1 MDHEN, CDR2 SYDVKM. Trimming took 5 bases from V and 3 from J, leaving 19 bases between them. CDR3 length: 16 residues. In DNA form, the CDR3 reads TGTGCCAGCAGTGACCAAGGGTGGGGTTTGGACACTGAAGCTTTCTTT. Protein: CASSDQGWGLDTEAFF.

The chain employs TRBV7-8 and TRBJ2-2; 8 bases line up with TRBD2. With 5 bases clipped from V and 4 bases from J, the junction kept 15 bases outside the gene matches. Germline values: CDR1 SGHVS, CDR2 FQNEAQ. The CDR3 has 18 residues. CDR3 amino acids: CASSPASGGTSPTGELFF. The CDR3 DNA is TGTGCCAGCAGCCCAGCCAGTGGGGGGACTAGTCCCACCGGGGAGCTGTTTTTT. Full variable domain (outside the CDR3, taken from reference TRBV7-8 and TRBJ2-2): GAGVSQSPRYKVAKRGQDVALRCDPISGHVSLFWYQQALGQGPEFLTYFQNEAQLDKSGLPSDRFFAERPEGSVSTLKIQRTQQEDSAVYLCASSPASGGTSPTGELFFGEGSRLTVL.